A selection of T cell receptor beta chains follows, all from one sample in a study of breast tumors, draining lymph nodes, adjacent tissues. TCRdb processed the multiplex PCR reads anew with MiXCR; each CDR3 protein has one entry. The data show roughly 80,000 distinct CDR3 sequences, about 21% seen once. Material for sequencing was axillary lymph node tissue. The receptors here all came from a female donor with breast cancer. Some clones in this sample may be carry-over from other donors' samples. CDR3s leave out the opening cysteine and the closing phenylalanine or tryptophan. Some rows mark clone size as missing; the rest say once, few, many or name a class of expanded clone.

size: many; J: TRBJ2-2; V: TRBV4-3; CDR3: ASSQDRLLAANTGELF
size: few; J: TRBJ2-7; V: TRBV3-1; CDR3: ASSPFRNRGGYEQY
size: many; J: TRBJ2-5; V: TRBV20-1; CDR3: SAPLGLAVEETQY
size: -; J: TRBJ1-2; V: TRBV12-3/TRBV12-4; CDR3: ASSFWTGEGGYT
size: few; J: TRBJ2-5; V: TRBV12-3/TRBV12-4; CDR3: ASSLGTGRVQC
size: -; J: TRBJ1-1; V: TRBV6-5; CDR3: ASSGGRVNTEAF
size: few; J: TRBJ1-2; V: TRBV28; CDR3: ASSLISSMNYGYT
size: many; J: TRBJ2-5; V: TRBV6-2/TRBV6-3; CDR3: ASSYSGLAGQETQY
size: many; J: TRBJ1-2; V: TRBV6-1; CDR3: ASSPTGSGTGYT
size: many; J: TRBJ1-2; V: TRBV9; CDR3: ASSAGQGRNYGYT
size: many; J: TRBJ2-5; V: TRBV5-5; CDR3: ASSLERQGTQTQY
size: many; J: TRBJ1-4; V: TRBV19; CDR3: ASSIVRDNEKLF
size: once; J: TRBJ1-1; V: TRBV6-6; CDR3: ASRALEGGTEAF
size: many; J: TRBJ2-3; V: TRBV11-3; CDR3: ASSLDQGASTDTQY
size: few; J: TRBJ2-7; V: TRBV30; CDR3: AWSSGEFDEQY
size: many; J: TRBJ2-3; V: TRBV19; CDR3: ASSMGLDTQY
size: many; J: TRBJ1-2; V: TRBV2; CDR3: ARLKAPGSANYGYT
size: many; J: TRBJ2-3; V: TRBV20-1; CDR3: SAPSRLADTQY
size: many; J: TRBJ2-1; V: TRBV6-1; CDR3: ASSEVVGGGEQF
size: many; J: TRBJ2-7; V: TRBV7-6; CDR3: ASSLEGLAGRGGGEQY
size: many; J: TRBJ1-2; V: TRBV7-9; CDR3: ASSQGQAYGYT
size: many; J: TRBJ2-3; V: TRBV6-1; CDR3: ASSEIRGTGGTDTQY
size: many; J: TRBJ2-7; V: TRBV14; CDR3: ASSQDRPPPGDEQY
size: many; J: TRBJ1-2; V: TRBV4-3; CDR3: ASSQDWASQEGYT
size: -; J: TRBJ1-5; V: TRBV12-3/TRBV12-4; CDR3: ASSLNRGPGQPQH
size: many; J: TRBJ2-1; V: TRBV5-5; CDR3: ASSAYSGDLFNEQF
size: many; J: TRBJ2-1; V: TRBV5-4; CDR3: ASSFQVGEQF
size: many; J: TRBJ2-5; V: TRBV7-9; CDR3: ASRGTVGQGQETQY
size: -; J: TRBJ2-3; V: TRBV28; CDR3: ASSLDGAYTQY
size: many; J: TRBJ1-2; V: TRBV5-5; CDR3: ASRWGLANYGYT
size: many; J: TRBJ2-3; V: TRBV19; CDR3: ASSTSPGLAGVSDTQY
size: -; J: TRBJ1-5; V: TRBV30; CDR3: AWSYGGNQPQH
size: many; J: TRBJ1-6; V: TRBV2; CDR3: ASSIQGLNSPLH